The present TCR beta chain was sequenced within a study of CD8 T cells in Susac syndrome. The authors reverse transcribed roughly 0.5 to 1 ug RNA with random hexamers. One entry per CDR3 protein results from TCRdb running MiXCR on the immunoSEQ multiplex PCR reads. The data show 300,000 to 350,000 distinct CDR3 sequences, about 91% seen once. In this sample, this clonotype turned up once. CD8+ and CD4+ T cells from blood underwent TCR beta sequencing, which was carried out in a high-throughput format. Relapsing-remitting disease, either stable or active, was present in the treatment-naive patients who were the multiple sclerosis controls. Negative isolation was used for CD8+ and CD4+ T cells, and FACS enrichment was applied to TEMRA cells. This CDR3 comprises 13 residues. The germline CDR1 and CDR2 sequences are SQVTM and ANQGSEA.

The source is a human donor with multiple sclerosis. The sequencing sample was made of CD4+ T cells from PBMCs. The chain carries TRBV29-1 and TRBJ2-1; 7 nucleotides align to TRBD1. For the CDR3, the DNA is TGCAGACAAACCGGGACAGAATACAATGAGCAGTTCTTC. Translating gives CRQTGTEYNEQFF.